This TCR beta chain was sequenced for a study of T cell changes during pregnancy in multiple sclerosis. V lost 8 bases and J lost 12; bases outside the gene matches: 11. This CDR3 has 12 amino acids. In germline, CDR1 is MDHEN, CDR2 SYDVKM. Assay: immunoSEQ multiplex PCR; the TCRdb copy retains only in-frame clones and omits some. The table lists roughly 110,000 clones, 80% to 95% of them singletons. The V gene is TRBV28, the J gene TRBJ1-2; 8 bases align to TRBD1. This specimen was peripheral blood, taken in the third trimester of pregnancy. The sequence was collected from a female donor in good health, enrolled as a control in a pregnancy study. The CDR3 nucleotides are TGTGCCAGCCGACCCCGGACAGGGTGGAACACCTTC. This sequence encodes CASRPRTGWNTF.